This T cell receptor beta chain is drawn from a study of shared clonotypes between healthy human individuals. Whole-study findings and limits: Large depth notwithstanding, sorted-subset sequencing proved incomplete by rarefaction.

V gave up 5 bases and J gave up 5 bases; unmatched junction bases: 18. The CDR3 contains 19 residues. Germline values: CDR1 SGHAT, CDR2 FQNNGV. The table came from immunoSEQ multiplex PCR; TCRdb's copy has only in-frame clones and leaves some out. The sample has about 1 million clones, 65% to 80% seen once; the top ten hold 1.4%. As to this clone: Antigen: not known.

Sequencing used memory CD4+ T cells sorted from blood. As to subset: CD45RA-negative fraction. This TCR derives from a man in his late teens or twenties in good health. The J gene is TRBJ2-1, the V gene TRBV11-2; 10 positions agree with TRBD2. The CDR3 loop is CASSLGQSLLAGGNNEQFF. CDR3 in DNA: TGTGCCAGCAGCCTCGGACAGAGCCTCTTAGCGGGAGGTAACAATGAGCAGTTCTTC.